What follows are 11 T cell receptor beta chains derived from one specimen sequenced in a study of blood T cell repertoires in COVID-19. TCRdb's copy holds only in-frame clones and misses some; the assay was immunoSEQ multiplex PCR. This table holds about 250,000 clones, 65% to 90% found once. The sample comprised PBMCs or T cells enriched from blood (not recorded which). The receptors shown here come from a man aged 40-50 years who had recovered from COVID-19.

This sequence joins TRBV4-2 and TRBJ2-7; D might be TRBD2 (5 bases). Germline CDR1 reads LGHNA; CDR2 reads YNFKEQ. The CDR3 spans 14 residues. Trimming cost V 4 bases and J 0 bases, with 10 bases left between them. Here the CDR3 reads CASSRDGDSYEQYF. The CDR3 DNA reads TGTGCCAGCAGCCGAGACGGGGACTCCTACGAGCAGTACTTC.

This chain uses TRBV11-2 with TRBJ2-1, with TRBD2 matching over 8 bases. Germline CDR1 reads SGHAT; CDR2 reads FQNNGV. This CDR3 contains 17 residues. The junction had 10 bases not matched to a gene; V was cut back by 1 base and J by 5 bases. CDR3 in DNA: TGTGCCAGCAGCTTAGTACCGGGACTAGTTCCCCACAATGAGCAGTTCTTC. This encodes CASSLVPGLVPHNEQFF.

This clone has a handful of counts. This chain joins TRBV10-3 and TRBJ2-7; perhaps TRBD1 as D (6 bases). The CDR3 is 14 amino acids. The V gene lost 10 bases and the J gene lost 0 bases, with 16 bases spanning the gap. Germline loops: CDR1 ENHRY, CDR2 SYGVKD. The CDR3 DNA is TGTGCCACACAGGGCACAGGATTCTCCTACGAGCAGTACTTC. Encoded protein: CATQGTGFSYEQYF.

This chain links TRBV27 with TRBJ2-7; unclear D gene. This CDR3 has 13 amino acids. V was pared by 2 bases and J by 2 bases, with 7 bases between. Germline CDR1 and CDR2: MNHEY and SMNVEV (reference sequence). DNA of the CDR3: TGTGCCAGCAGTTTAATTAGAGCCTACGAGCAGTACTTC. It is translated as CASSLIRAYEQYF.

The chain couples TRBV2 to TRBJ2-7; 7 nucleotides agree with TRBD1. Unmatched junction bases numbered 11, after V lost 10 bases and J lost 2 bases. Germline values: CDR1 SNHLY, CDR2 FYNNEI. This CDR3 contains 14 residues. This CDR3 reads CAKQMGQSTYEQYF. CDR3 in DNA: TGTGCCAAACAAATGGGACAGTCCACCTACGAGCAGTACTTC.

The chain is built from TRBV7-9 and TRBJ1-4, with a possible D match to TRBD1 (6 bases). V was clipped by 1 base and J by 0 bases, with 9 bases between them. From germline, CDR1 is SEHNR and CDR2 FQNEAQ (reference sequence). There are 16 residues in the CDR3. CDR3 residues: CASSLGGQTTNEKLFF. CDR3 DNA sequence: TGTGCCAGCAGCTTAGGCGGACAGACAACTAATGAAAAACTGTTTTTT.

This chain connects TRBV5-1 to TRBJ2-1, with D maybe TRBD1 (6 bases). Germline-derived CDR1 and CDR2 are SGHRS and YFSETQ. V gave up 0 bases and J gave up 5 bases, with 9 bases separating them. This CDR3 contains 14 residues. The CDR3 loop is CASSLEQGHNEQFF. The CDR3 nucleotides are TGCGCCAGCAGCTTGGAACAGGGTCACAATGAGCAGTTCTTC.

The genes are TRBV5-1 and TRBJ1-1, with D tentatively TRBD1 (6 bases). V was clipped by 5 bases and J by 2 bases, with 13 bases between them. Germline CDR1 SGHRS, CDR2 YFSETQ. The CDR3 spans 14 residues. In DNA, the CDR3 is TGCGCCAGCAGGTCGGTTGGGGGCAACACTGAAGCTTTCTTT. It translates to CASRSVGGNTEAFF.

This chain links TRBV30 with TRBJ2-5; 10 bases are shared with TRBD2. With 2 bases clipped from V and 5 bases from J, the junction kept 8 bases outside the gene matches. There are 15 residues in the CDR3. Germline V gene sequence: CDR1 GTSNPN, CDR2 SVGIG (reference sequence). CDR3 nucleotide sequence: TGTGCCTGGAGTCGACTAGCGGGTCCCCGGGAGACCCAGTACTTC. Residues: CAWSRLAGPRETQYF.

With regard to this clone: Other nucleotide sequences in the sample specify the same CDR3. V usage is TRBV5-5 and J usage is TRBJ1-1, with 8 bases lining up with TRBD1. The germline V gene encodes CDR1 SGHKS and CDR2 YYEKEE (reference sequence). J gave up 3 bases and V 2 bases, and 0 bases lay outside the gene matches. CDR3 length: 13 amino acids. As DNA, the CDR3 is TGTGCCAGCAGCTTACAGGGGGACACTGAAGCTTTCTTT. The encoded protein is CASSLQGDTEAFF. Looking up the rest from reference TRBV5-5 and TRBJ1-1 gives the full variable domain: DAGVTQSPTHLIKTRGQQVTLRCSPISGHKSVSWYQQVLGQGPQFIFQYYEKEERGRGNFPDRFSARQFPNYSSELNVNALLLGDSALYLCASSLQGDTEAFFGQGTRLTVV.

This chain joins TRBV7-9 and TRBJ2-2, with 7 bases aligning to TRBD2. Per the germline V gene, CDR1 is SEHNR and CDR2 is FQNEAQ (reference sequence). After removal of 4 bases from V and 1 base from J, the junction contained 6 bases not matched to a gene. CDR3 length: 16 amino acids. In nucleotides, the CDR3 is TGTGCCAGCAGCTCCAGGGAGGGAGGGAACACCGGGGAGCTGTTTTTT. Its protein is CASSSREGGNTGELFF.